The rows below give T cell receptor beta chains drawn from one sample of a study of technical replicates of blood from a few donors. Libraries were prepared by immunoSEQ multiplex PCR; TCRdb keeps only in-frame clonotypes and omits some of them. The sample consists of about 100,000 clones, 85% to 95% of them appearing once. The sample was T cells isolated from PBMCs. The source is a human donor in good health. CDR3s leave out the opening cysteine and the closing phenylalanine or tryptophan. Where a row states a size, it is once, few, many or the class of an expanded clone; other rows omit it.

clone size	J gene	V gene	CDR3 protein
-	TRBJ1-5	TRBV27	ASSTTDRANQPQH
-	TRBJ1-1	TRBV9	ASKDIPGTSEAF
-	TRBJ2-5	TRBV30	AWSADRVQETQY
-	TRBJ2-5	TRBV7-8	ASSLGTSGAQY
-	TRBJ1-1	TRBV7-3	ASSASLDRDTEAF
once	TRBJ1-1	TRBV27	ASKGRTEAF
-	TRBJ1-1	TRBV5-4	ASLFRGDAF
-	TRBJ1-3	TRBV7-3	ASSPGRSSGNTIY
-	TRBJ2-1	TRBV6-1	ASSEILAEQF
-	TRBJ2-6	TRBV18	ASSPGHEANVLT
-	TRBJ2-3	TRBV4-1	ASSQDGRGASTDTQY
-	TRBJ2-1	TRBV27	ASRRGDFYNEQF
-	TRBJ1-2	TRBV2	ASSLEQGSWYGYT
once	TRBJ1-1	TRBV19	ASSIGQGAEAF
-	TRBJ1-1	TRBV4-1	ASSQLTGTMNTEAF
-	TRBJ2-5	TRBV6-1	ASSELAGGVETQY
once	TRBJ2-1	TRBV2	ASSFYREQF
-	TRBJ1-1	TRBV5-1	AIDRTDVNTEAF
-	TRBJ2-5	TRBV19	ASRDGQGGYETQY